This paragraph reports one T cell receptor beta chain. These data originate in a study of molecular identifiers for immune sequencing clone quantification. CDR3 length equals 11 residues. Trimming took off 8 bases at V and 7 bases at J, with 12 bases between the two ends. Each CDR3 protein gets one entry after TCRdb re-called the PCR reads with MiXCR. The table has around 470,000 distinct CDR3 sequences, 20% to 25% seen once. The specimen sequenced was naive CD8+ T cells from blood, with Jurkat cell RNA spiked in. As to subset: FACS-sorted CD8+CD4-CCR7+CD45RA+ naive T cells. V gene TRBV5-3 combines with J gene TRBJ1-1; tentative D call: TRBD1 (6 bases). TRBV5-3 is filed as an ORF, its function uncertain. The clonotype comes from a human donor in good health. Some libraries in this study had Jurkat cell RNA spiked in. The CDR3 region has the DNA TGTGCCAGCAGCCGACAGGTTGAAGCTTTCTTT. It translates to CASSRQVEAFF.